The rows below give T cell receptor beta chains drawn from one sample of a study of OX40 agonist ivuxolimab in advanced cancers. The assay was immunoSEQ multiplex PCR, and TCRdb's table has in-frame clones only and misses some. The sample lists roughly 82,000 clones, less than 85% seen once, with approximately 0.79% in the top ten. The sequenced sample was CD4+ or CD8+ T cells sorted from blood, obtained in a trial of the OX40 agonist ivuxolimab. These receptors were taken from an adult with an advanced solid tumor such as melanoma, head and neck, liver or kidney cancer. Both conserved end residues are part of each CDR3. D genes are given only for firm matches. Rows give clone size only sometimes, using once, few, many, or a class for an expanded clone.

size: NA; J: TRBJ2-5; D: TRBD2; V: TRBV30; DNA: TGTGCCTGGAGTGTAGGCCTAGCGGGGATCCAAGAGACCCAGTACTTC; CDR3: CAWSVGLAGIQETQYF
size: NA; J: TRBJ2-7; D: TRBD2; V: TRBV9; DNA: TGTGCCAGCAGCGTAGGTCTAGCGGGGGGGCCTGACTACGAGCAGTACTTC; CDR3: CASSVGLAGGPDYEQYF
size: NA; J: TRBJ2-3; D: NA; V: TRBV6-6; DNA: TGTGCCAGCAGATACCCAGGGGGGGCCCCAGATACGCAGTATTTT; CDR3: CASRYPGGAPDTQYF
size: NA; J: TRBJ2-5; D: NA; V: TRBV10-2; DNA: TGCGCCAGCAGTGGTCTAGCTGGGGGAGAGACCCAGTACTTC; CDR3: CASSGLAGGETQYF
size: NA; J: TRBJ1-6; D: NA; V: TRBV27; DNA: TGTGCCAGCAGTTCACAGGGATCCGGCAATTCACCCCTCCACTTT; CDR3: CASSSQGSGNSPLHF
size: once; J: TRBJ1-6; D: NA; V: TRBV7-2; DNA: TGTGCCAGCAGCCAAGTCTCCTATAATTCACCCCTCCACTTT; CDR3: CASSQVSYNSPLHF
size: NA; J: TRBJ1-1; D: NA; V: TRBV2; DNA: TGTGCCAGCAAGGGCCAGGCTAACACTGAAGCTTTCTTT; CDR3: CASKGQANTEAFF
size: NA; J: TRBJ1-6; D: NA; V: TRBV7-2; DNA: TGTGCCAGCAGCCCCCACGAGAGACTTAATTCACCCCTCCACTTT; CDR3: CASSPHERLNSPLHF
size: NA; J: TRBJ2-7; D: NA; V: TRBV2; DNA: TGTGCCAGCAGCCTAGTTTTTTCCTACGAGCAGTACTTC; CDR3: CASSLVFSYEQYF
size: NA; J: TRBJ2-3; D: NA; V: TRBV2; DNA: TGTGCCACCCAAAGCGCAGATACGCAGTATTTT; CDR3: CATQSADTQYF
size: NA; J: TRBJ2-3; D: NA; V: TRBV28; DNA: TGTGCCAGCAGCCCCCCAGGGTATGGCACAGATACGCAGTATTTT; CDR3: CASSPPGYGTDTQYF
size: NA; J: TRBJ1-5; D: TRBD1; V: TRBV5-1; DNA: TGCGCCAGCAGCTTGTCCCCCTCCGGGACAGGGGGCGGTCAGCCCCAGCATTTT; CDR3: CASSLSPSGTGGGQPQHF
size: NA; J: TRBJ1-1; D: TRBD1; V: TRBV30; DNA: TGTGCCTGGACTCGCTCGGGACAGGGGTCCCCTGAAGCTTTCTTT; CDR3: CAWTRSGQGSPEAFF
size: NA; J: TRBJ1-5; D: TRBD1; V: TRBV4-2; DNA: TGTGCCAGCAGCCAAGAAGACAGGGCGGGCAATCAGCCCCAGCATTTT; CDR3: CASSQEDRAGNQPQHF
size: NA; J: TRBJ2-7; D: NA; V: TRBV25-1; DNA: TGTGCCAGCAGTGAAGGGCGGGCATTGATCTACGAGCAGTACTTC; CDR3: CASSEGRALIYEQYF
size: NA; J: TRBJ1-4; D: TRBD1; V: TRBV5-8; DNA: TGTGCCAGCAACTCGAACGGGGACAGAAGAGAAAAACTGTTTTTT; CDR3: CASNSNGDRREKLFF
size: NA; J: TRBJ2-1; D: TRBD1; V: TRBV6-1; DNA: TGTGCCAGCAGTCGCGCGGGACAGGGTTATGAGCAGTTCTTC; CDR3: CASSRAGQGYEQFF
size: medium-sized; J: TRBJ1-2; D: NA; V: TRBV19; DNA: TGTGCCAGTAGTGGGCAGGGGACGGCCTATGGCTACACCTTC; CDR3: CASSGQGTAYGYTF
size: NA; J: TRBJ2-7; D: NA; V: TRBV19; DNA: TGTGCCAGTAGCACTCTGGTGGGTAGTCCGTCCTACGAGCAGTACTTC; CDR3: CASSTLVGSPSYEQYF
size: once; J: TRBJ2-3; D: TRBD2; V: TRBV4-2; DNA: TGTGCCAGCAGCCAAGAGCTAACCGGGACTAGCGGCGTCTATACGCAGTATTTT; CDR3: CASSQELTGTSGVYTQYF
size: NA; J: TRBJ2-2; D: TRBD2; V: TRBV2; DNA: TGTGCCAGCAGTGGACTAGCGGGACCCACCGGGGAGCTGTTTTTT; CDR3: CASSGLAGPTGELFF
size: NA; J: TRBJ2-3; D: TRBD2; V: TRBV9; DNA: TGTGCCAGCAGCGTAGGTCCGGGGGGGCCTGTAGATACGCAGTATTTT; CDR3: CASSVGPGGPVDTQYF
size: NA; J: TRBJ1-3; D: TRBD1; V: TRBV6-5; DNA: TGTGCCAGCAGTTACTCCTGGGACAGGCGCCGGGGCACCATATATTTT; CDR3: CASSYSWDRRRGTIYF
size: NA; J: TRBJ2-6; D: NA; V: TRBV4-1; DNA: TGCGCCAGCTCAGAAGTCCTGACTTTC; CDR3: CASSEVLTF
size: NA; J: TRBJ2-7; D: NA; V: TRBV5-4; DNA: TGTGCCAGCAGCACAGGGACGTCCACCTACGAGCAGTACTTC; CDR3: CASSTGTSTYEQYF
size: NA; J: TRBJ2-2; D: NA; V: TRBV11-3; DNA: TGTGCCAGCAGCTTAGAGGGTTCAGTGGGGGGCCCGAACACCGGGGAGCTGTTTTTT; CDR3: CASSLEGSVGGPNTGELFF
size: NA; J: TRBJ2-7; D: TRBD2; V: TRBV9; DNA: TGTGCCAGCAGCGAGTCTAGCGGGGGAATACCCTACGAGCAGTACTTC; CDR3: CASSESSGGIPYEQYF
size: NA; J: TRBJ1-2; D: NA; V: TRBV5-4; DNA: TGTGCCAGCAGCCTGACTGCAGGGGTCTATGGCTACACCTTC; CDR3: CASSLTAGVYGYTF
size: NA; J: TRBJ1-1; D: TRBD1; V: TRBV25-1; DNA: TGTGCCAGCAGTGAGGGACAGGGGGCGAGAAACACTGAAGCTTTCTTT; CDR3: CASSEGQGARNTEAFF
size: once; J: TRBJ2-7; D: TRBD1; V: TRBV6-5; DNA: TGTGCCAGCAGTGCATCCGGGACAGGGGTCTACGAGCAGTACTTC; CDR3: CASSASGTGVYEQYF
size: NA; J: TRBJ1-5; D: NA; V: TRBV30; DNA: TGTGCCTGGAGTGTAGGGGGGTCGCCGGGGGCCCAGCATTTT; CDR3: CAWSVGGSPGAQHF